This passage covers 26 T cell receptor beta chains from one sample sequenced in a study of T cell responses to AZD1222 COVID-19 vaccine. Only in-frame clones appear in the TCRdb table, and some are missing; sequencing was by immunoSEQ multiplex PCR. The repertoire consists of 140,000 to 150,000 clones, with about 89% occurring once and the leading ten covering 6.5% to 8%. The starting material was peripheral blood, obtained 28 days after the second dose of the MenACWY control vaccine. The receptors here all came from an adult who received the MenACWY meningococcal vaccine as a control.

The V call is TRBV11-2, the J call TRBJ1-1; D gene unclear. This CDR3 region has 13 residues. V lost 1 base, J lost 3 bases, and 6 bases lay in between. Germline V gene lookup returns CDR1 SGHAT and CDR2 FQNNGV. The CDR3 coding sequence is TGTGCCAGCAGCTTAGCTGCATACACTGAAGCTTTCTTT. It translates to CASSLAAYTEAFF.

The chain links TRBV5-6 to TRBJ2-4; D is possibly TRBD2 (5 bases). Germline lookup yields CDR1 SGHDT and CDR2 YYEEEE. The CDR3 contains 14 residues. The V end lost 0 bases, the J end lost 5 bases, and 9 bases lay between the germline ends. The CDR3 protein is CASSLVRGQNIQYF. The CDR3 DNA sequence: TGTGCCAGCAGCTTGGTCCGGGGTCAAAACATTCAGTACTTC.

The chain joins TRBV5-1 to TRBJ2-1, with TRBD2 identical over 13 bases. Germline trimming cut 4 bases from V and 4 bases from J; bases unmatched to any gene: 2. CDR1 is SGHRS, CDR2 YFSETQ, per germline. This CDR3 region has 15 residues. CDR3 sequence reads: CASSGGLAGYNEQFF. Here the CDR3 DNA reads TGCGCCAGCAGCGGGGGACTAGCGGGGTACAATGAGCAGTTCTTC.

The chain joins TRBV15 to TRBJ1-4; unclear D gene. Trimming left V 3 bases short and J 8 bases short, with 16 bases between. The CDR3 contains 15 residues. From germline, CDR1 is LNHNV and CDR2 YYDKDF (reference sequence). CDR3 nucleotides: TGTGCCACCAGCAGTGCCAACGGGCTGAGGGAAAAACTGTTTTTT. Protein: CATSSANGLREKLFF.

Only one count was recorded for this clone. The rearrangement uses TRBV6-5 and TRBJ2-6; no definite D call. Trimming shortened V by 0 bases and J by 3 bases, and 9 bases separated the two germline ends. Germline V gene sequence: CDR1 MNHEY, CDR2 SVGAGI. The CDR3 length is 16 residues. The CDR3, as DNA: TGTGCCAGCAGTTACTCGCGGAGCGTTGGGGCCAACGTCCTGACTTTC. This gives the protein CASSYSRSVGANVLTF.

This chain joins TRBV24-1 and TRBJ1-2, with D unclear. Trimming left V 2 bases short and J 10 bases short, with 13 bases between. Germline V gene data show CDR1 as KGHDR and CDR2 as SFDVKD. This CDR3 region has 13 residues. The CDR3: CATSDSREPTYTF. CDR3 sequence (DNA): TGTGCCACCAGTGATTCCCGGGAGCCCACCTACACCTTC.

This chain connects TRBV29-1 to TRBJ2-3; 12 bases are shared with TRBD2. CDR1 SQVTM and CDR2 ANQGSEA come from the germline V gene. V trimming: 4 bases; J trimming: 11 bases; junction bases outside the gene matches: 7. This CDR3 comprises 13 residues. CDR3 amino acids: CSVGFLAGGRQYF. The CDR3 region has the DNA TGCAGCGTTGGATTTCTAGCGGGGGGGCGGCAGTATTTT.

This chain uses TRBV7-3 with TRBJ1-5; 9 bases match TRBD1. V shed 2 bases and J 6 bases; nucleotides not matched to a gene: 14. CDR3 size: 18 residues. Germline-derived CDR1 and CDR2 are SGHTA and FQGTGA. CDR3 in amino acids: CASSLYPTGQGVFQPQHF. DNA of the CDR3: TGTGCCAGCAGCTTATACCCTACGGGACAGGGAGTTTTTCAGCCCCAGCATTTT.

V gene TRBV12-3 or TRBV12-4 combines with J gene TRBJ2-7; the D is unclear. There are 12 residues in the CDR3. V was cut by 7 bases and J by 0 bases, with 7 bases left in between. The CDR3 DNA reads as TGTGCCAGCACCGCAAGCTCCTACGAGCAGTACTTC. Its translation is CASTASSYEQYF.

V gene TRBV7-2 combines with J gene TRBJ1-4; the match to TRBD1 covers 10 bases. The trim removed 8 bases at V and 5 bases at J, leaving 5 bases unmatched. CDR1 and CDR2 (germline): SGHTA, FQGNSA. This CDR3 has 14 residues. CDR3 coding DNA: TGTGCCAGCGGAACGGGACAGGGGAATGAAAAACTGTTTTTT. This translates into CASGTGQGNEKLFF. The whole variable domain, remainder taken from reference TRBV7-2 and TRBJ1-4, is GAGVSQSPSNKVTEKGKDVELRCDPISGHTALYWYRQSLGQGLEFLIYFQGNSAPDKSGLPSDRFSAERTGGSVSTLTIQRTQQEDSAVYLCASGTGQGNEKLFFGSGTQLSVL.

The V and J genes are TRBV6-4 and TRBJ1-2; D is perhaps TRBD1 (6 bases). This CDR3 is built from 11 residues. Germline V CDR1 and CDR2: MRHNA, SNTAGT. Trimming shortened V by 4 bases and J by 8 bases, and 8 bases separated the two germline ends. In DNA, the CDR3 is TGTGCCAGCAGTGGAGGGGGAGGCTACACCTTC. Translation: CASSGGGGYTF.

This clone was observed a single time. The chain recombines TRBV18 with TRBJ2-7, with TRBD2 matching 12 bases. V gave up 6 bases and J gave up 3 bases; unmatched junction bases: 6. The germline V gene encodes CDR1 KGHSH and CDR2 LQKENI. The CDR3 has 15 residues. The CDR3 nucleotides are TGTGCCAGCTCGCCAACTAGCGGGGGGATCTACGAGCAGTACTTC. Translation: CASSPTSGGIYEQYF.

This clone has just one count. The chain carries TRBV29-1 and TRBJ1-2; 10 bases are shared with TRBD1. The CDR3 has 14 residues. J was trimmed by 2 bases and V by 7 bases; bases with no gene match: 7. Germline CDR1 reads SQVTM; CDR2 reads ANQGSEA. CDR3 nucleotides: TGCAGCGCCAGGAGGACAGGGGGGAACTATGGCTACACCTTC. Its translation: CSARRTGGNYGYTF.

This sequence joins TRBV24-1 and TRBJ2-3; perhaps TRBD2 as D (6 bases). The CDR3 covers 14 residues. V lost 3 bases and J lost 4, with 10 bases in between. Germline CDR1 is KGHDR and CDR2 is SFDVKD. CDR3 amino acids: CATSDGGYPDTQYF. Here the CDR3 DNA reads TGTGCCACCAGTGATGGGGGGTACCCAGATACGCAGTATTTT.

The chain links TRBV2 to TRBJ2-7; TRBD1 aligns across 8 bases. The length of the CDR3 is 15 residues. Germline assignment: CDR1 SNHLY and CDR2 FYNNEI. V was pared by 6 bases and J by 2 bases, with 9 bases of the junction left unmatched. The CDR3: CASSEQGGRTYEQYF. CDR3 DNA: TGTGCCAGCAGCGAACAGGGGGGAAGGACCTACGAGCAGTACTTC. Using reference TRBV2 and TRBJ2-7 for the parts outside the CDR3, the full variable domain is EPEVTQTPSHQVTQMGQEVILRCVPISNHLYFYWYRQILGQKVEFLVSFYNNEISEKSEIFDDQFSVERPDGSNFTLKIRSTKLEDSAMYFCASSEQGGRTYEQYFGPGTRLTVT.

This clone was counted a few times. The chain combines TRBV14 with TRBJ2-7, with 8 positions matching TRBD2. The CDR3 has 17 residues. V shed 0 bases and J 3 bases; nucleotides not matched to a gene: 10. Looked up from germline, CDR1 is SGHDN and CDR2 is FVKESK. CDR3 nucleotides: TGTGCCAGCAGCCAAGAAGTCGCGGGGGGCTTCATCTACGAGCAGTACTTC. The encoded protein is CASSQEVAGGFIYEQYF.

The J gene is TRBJ2-7, the V gene TRBV7-2; 12 bases align to TRBD2. Germline values: CDR1 SGHTA, CDR2 FQGNSA. The CDR3 runs 16 residues. V shed 1 base and J 4 bases; nucleotides not matched to a gene: 5. The CDR3 coding sequence is TGTGCCAGCAGCTTAGGACTAGCGGGGGAAATTTACGAGCAGTACTTC. Protein product: CASSLGLAGEIYEQYF.

This chain connects TRBV18 to TRBJ2-1, with 9 bases that match TRBD2. Germline V lookup: CDR1 KGHSH, CDR2 LQKENI. The CDR3 runs to 15 residues. Trimming removed 4 bases from V and 4 bases from J; junction bases left unmatched: 5. The CDR3 region is CASSQGAGGYNEQFF. CDR3 coding DNA: TGTGCCAGCTCACAGGGAGCGGGGGGATACAATGAGCAGTTCTTC. Variable domain in full (rest from reference TRBV18 and TRBJ2-1): NAGVMQNPRHLVRRRGQEARLRCSPMKGHSHVYWYRQLPEEGLKFMVYLQKENIIDESGMPKERFSAEFPKEGPSILRIQQVVRGDSAAYFCASSQGAGGYNEQFFGPGTRLTVL.

The chain employs TRBV7-2 and TRBJ2-2, with D possibly TRBD1 on 6 matching bases. The CDR3 has 16 residues. V lost 0 bases, J lost 4 bases, and 12 bases lay in between. Germline V gene lookup returns CDR1 SGHTA and CDR2 FQGNSA. The CDR3: CASSLATGQITGELFF. The CDR3 bases are TGTGCCAGCAGCTTAGCGACGGGACAAATCACCGGGGAGCTGTTTTTT.

This rearrangement joins TRBV4-3 to TRBJ2-1; the D gene is possibly TRBD2 (6 bases). CDR3 length equals 19 residues. CDR1 and CDR2 from the germline V gene are LGHNA and YSLEER. Trimming took off 5 bases at V and 2 bases at J, with 25 bases between the two ends. CDR3 sequence reads: CASSYTHQVSAGPYNEQFF. The CDR3 DNA reads as TGCGCCAGCAGCTACACCCACCAGGTTTCGGCGGGACCCTACAATGAGCAGTTCTTC.

The rearrangement uses TRBV7-2 and TRBJ2-3; D unresolved. Trimming cost V 5 bases and J 4 bases, with 16 bases left between them. The CDR3 has 15 residues. Germline lookup yields CDR1 SGHTA and CDR2 FQGNSA. Written as DNA, the CDR3 is TGTGCCAGCAGCCCAGCCGGAGCTGGCGCAGATACGCAGTATTTT. Translating it yields CASSPAGAGADTQYF.

This chain uses TRBV9 with TRBJ1-4, with TRBD1 matching 10 bases. Germline V gene sequence: CDR1 SGDLS, CDR2 YYNGEE. After removal of 4 bases from V and 5 bases from J, the junction contained 8 bases not matched to a gene. The CDR3 sequence is 16 residues long. As DNA, the CDR3 is TGTGCCAGCAGCCTACAGGGACAGGGGAAAAATGAAAAACTGTTTTTT. It is translated as CASSLQGQGKNEKLFF.

This chain joins TRBV19 and TRBJ2-7; 7 bases map to TRBD1. Germline CDR1 LNHDA, CDR2 SQIVND (reference sequence). The length of the CDR3 is 15 residues. J gave up 4 bases and V 5 bases, and 11 bases lay outside the gene matches. The CDR3 DNA follows: TGTGCCAGTAGTCCCTTCGGGGCAGGGGGATACGAGCAGTACTTC. This gives the protein CASSPFGAGGYEQYF.

The chain links TRBV28 to TRBJ1-3; no reliable D call. Germline V gene sequence: CDR1 MDHEN, CDR2 SYDVKM. Trimming left V 6 bases short and J 3 bases short, with 12 bases between. The CDR3 is 14 residues long. For the CDR3, the DNA is TGTGCCAGCAGCTCCGAGTACCTTGGAAACACCATATATTTT. This sequence encodes CASSSEYLGNTIYF.

The chain couples TRBV6-2 or TRBV6-3 to TRBJ2-3; 10 nucleotides align to TRBD2. The CDR3 runs to 15 residues. Germline-derived CDR1 and CDR2 are MNHEY and SVGEGT. J lost 6 bases, V lost 6 bases, and 9 bases had no gene match. As DNA, the CDR3 is TGTGCCAGCAGCGAAGATGAGCGGGAGGGCGATACGCAGTATTTT. This sequence encodes CASSEDEREGDTQYF.

This clone occurred once. Other DNA sequences in this sample translate to the same CDR3. V and J are TRBV5-1 and TRBJ2-3; tentative D call: TRBD2 (5 bases). The germline V and J ends were trimmed by 0 bases and 1 base, with 9 bases remaining between them. Germline V CDR1 and CDR2: SGHRS, YFSETQ. The CDR3 is 15 amino acids. The CDR3 here is CASSLAGDRTDTQYF. The CDR3 DNA reads as TGCGCCAGCAGCTTGGCCGGGGATCGCACAGATACGCAGTATTTT.